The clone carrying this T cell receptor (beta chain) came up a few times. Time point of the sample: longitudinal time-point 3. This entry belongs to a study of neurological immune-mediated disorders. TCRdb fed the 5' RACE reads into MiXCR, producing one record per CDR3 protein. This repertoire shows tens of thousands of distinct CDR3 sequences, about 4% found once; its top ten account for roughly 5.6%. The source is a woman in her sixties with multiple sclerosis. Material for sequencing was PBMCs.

The CDR3 here is CASSYTLDREVLFF. Here the CDR3 DNA reads TGTGCCAGCAGTTACACCCTGGACAGGGAGGTACTGTTTTTT. This chain links TRBV6-5 with TRBJ1-4; TRBD1 matches 8 bases. The CDR3 is 14 amino acids. Germline loops: CDR1 MNHEY, CDR2 SVGAGI. V dropped 2 bases and J dropped 13; count of bases not matched to a gene: 9.